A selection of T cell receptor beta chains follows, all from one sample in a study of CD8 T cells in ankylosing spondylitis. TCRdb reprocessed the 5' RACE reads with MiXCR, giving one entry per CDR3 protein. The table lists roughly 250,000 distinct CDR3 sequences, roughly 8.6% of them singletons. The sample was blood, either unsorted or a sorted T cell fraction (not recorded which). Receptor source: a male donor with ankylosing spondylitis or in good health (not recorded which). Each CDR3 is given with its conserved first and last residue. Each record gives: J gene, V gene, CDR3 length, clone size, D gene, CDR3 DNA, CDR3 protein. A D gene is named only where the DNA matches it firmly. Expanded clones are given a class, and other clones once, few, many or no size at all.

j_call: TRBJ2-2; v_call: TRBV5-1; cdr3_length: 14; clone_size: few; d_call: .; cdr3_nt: TGCGCCAGCAGCTCGGGACACCTCACCGGGGAGCTGTTTTTT; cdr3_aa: CASSSGHLTGELFF
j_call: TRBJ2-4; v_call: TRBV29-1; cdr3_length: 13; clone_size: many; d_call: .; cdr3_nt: TGCAGCGTTGCAGTGGCCCAAGGGAACATTCAGTACTTC; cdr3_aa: CSVAVAQGNIQYF
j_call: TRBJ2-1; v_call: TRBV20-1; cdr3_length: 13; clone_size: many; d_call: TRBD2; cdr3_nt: TGCAGTGCTAGATCCGCGGGGGGCTATGAGCAGTTCTTC; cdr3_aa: CSARSAGGYEQFF
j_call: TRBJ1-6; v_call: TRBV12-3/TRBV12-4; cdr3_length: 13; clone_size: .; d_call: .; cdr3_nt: TGTGCCAGCACCCTCCCCAATAATTCACCCCTCCACTTT; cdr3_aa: CASTLPNNSPLHF
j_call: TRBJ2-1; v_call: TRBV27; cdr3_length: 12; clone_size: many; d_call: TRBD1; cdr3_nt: TGTGCCAGCAGTGCAACAGGGGTTGGGCAGTTCTTC; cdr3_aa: CASSATGVGQFF
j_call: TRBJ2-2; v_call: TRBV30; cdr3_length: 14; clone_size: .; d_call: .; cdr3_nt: TGTGCCCGTCTCGGGATCCAGCTAGACGGGGAGCTGTTTTTT; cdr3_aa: CARLGIQLDGELFF
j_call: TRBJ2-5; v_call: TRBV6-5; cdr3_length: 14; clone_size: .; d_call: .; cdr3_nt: TGTGCCAGCAGTTACTCATGGGGACACCAGACCCAGTACTTC; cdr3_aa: CASSYSWGHQTQYF
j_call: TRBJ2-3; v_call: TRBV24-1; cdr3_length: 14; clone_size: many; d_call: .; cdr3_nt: TGTGCCACCAGTGGGACATTTTTCACAGATACGCAGTATTTT; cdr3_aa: CATSGTFFTDTQYF
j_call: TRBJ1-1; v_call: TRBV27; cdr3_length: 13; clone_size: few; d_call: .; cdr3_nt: TGTGCCAGCAGGACGGGACCCCCAGATGAAGCTTTCTTT; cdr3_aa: CASRTGPPDEAFF
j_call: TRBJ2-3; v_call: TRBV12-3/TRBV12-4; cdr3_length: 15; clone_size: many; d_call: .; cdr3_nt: TGTGCCAGCAGTTTCATGGCGGGGAGCACAGATACGCAGTATTTT; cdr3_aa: CASSFMAGSTDTQYF
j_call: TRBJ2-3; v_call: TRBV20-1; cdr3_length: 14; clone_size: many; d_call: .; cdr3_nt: TGCAGTGCTGTACCGGGACATTCCACAGATACGCAGTATTTT; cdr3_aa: CSAVPGHSTDTQYF
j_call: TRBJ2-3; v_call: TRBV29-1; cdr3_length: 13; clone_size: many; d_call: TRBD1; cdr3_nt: TGCAGCGCACGACAGGGGATGACAGATACGCAGTATTTT; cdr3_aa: CSARQGMTDTQYF
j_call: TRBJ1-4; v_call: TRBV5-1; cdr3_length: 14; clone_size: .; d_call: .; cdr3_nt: TGCGCCAGCAGCTTACGGACAGCCGAGGAAAAACTGTTTTTT; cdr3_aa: CASSLRTAEEKLFF
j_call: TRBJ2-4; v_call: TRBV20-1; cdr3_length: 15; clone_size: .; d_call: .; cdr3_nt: TGCAGTGCTTACCGACAGAGCCTAGCCAAAAACATTCAGTACTTC; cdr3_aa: CSAYRQSLAKNIQYF
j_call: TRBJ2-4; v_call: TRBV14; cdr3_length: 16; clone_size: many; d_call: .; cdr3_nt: TGTGCCAGCAGCCAAGTAGGGGACCTAGCCAAAAACATTCAGTACTTC; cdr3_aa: CASSQVGDLAKNIQYF
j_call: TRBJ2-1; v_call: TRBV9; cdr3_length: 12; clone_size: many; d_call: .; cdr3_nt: TGTGCCAGCAGCGCGGCCAGGAATGAGCAGTTCTTC; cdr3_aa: CASSAARNEQFF
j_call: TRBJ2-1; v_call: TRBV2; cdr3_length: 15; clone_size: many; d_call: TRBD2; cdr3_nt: TGTGCCAGCAGGACTAGCGAGTTTACCTACAATGAGCAGTTCTTC; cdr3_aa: CASRTSEFTYNEQFF
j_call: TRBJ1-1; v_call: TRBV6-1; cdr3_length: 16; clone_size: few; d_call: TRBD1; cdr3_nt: TGTGCCAGCAACCCTCTTGGGGACAGCACGAACACTGAAGCTTTCTTT; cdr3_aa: CASNPLGDSTNTEAFF
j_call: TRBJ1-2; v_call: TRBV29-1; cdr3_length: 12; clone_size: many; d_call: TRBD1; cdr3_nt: TGCAGCGTGTACCACAGGGGGCAAGGCTACACCTTC; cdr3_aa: CSVYHRGQGYTF
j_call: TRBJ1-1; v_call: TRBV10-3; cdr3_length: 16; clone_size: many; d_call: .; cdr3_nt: TGTGCCTCAACTACAGGGAATAATCCATTGAACACTGAAGCTTTCTTT; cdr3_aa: CASTTGNNPLNTEAFF
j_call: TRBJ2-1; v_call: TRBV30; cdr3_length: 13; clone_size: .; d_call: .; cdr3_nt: TGTGCCTGGAGTGTAACGGGGTGGACTGAGCAGTTCTTC; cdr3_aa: CAWSVTGWTEQFF
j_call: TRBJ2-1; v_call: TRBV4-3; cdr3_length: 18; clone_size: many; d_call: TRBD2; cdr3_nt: TGCGCCAGCAGCCAAGATTTTTTAGGGGCTAGCGGGGACAATGAGCAGTTCTTC; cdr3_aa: CASSQDFLGASGDNEQFF
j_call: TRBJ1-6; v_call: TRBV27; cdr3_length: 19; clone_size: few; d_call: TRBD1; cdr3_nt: TGTGCCAGCAGTATGAGACAGGGGGCTAGGAGCTCCTATAATTCACCCCTCCACTTT; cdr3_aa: CASSMRQGARSSYNSPLHF
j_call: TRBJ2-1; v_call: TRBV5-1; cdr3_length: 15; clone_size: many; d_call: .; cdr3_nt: TGCGCCAGCAGCTTAAAGGAGAAGCCCTACAATGAGCAGTTCTTC; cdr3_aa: CASSLKEKPYNEQFF
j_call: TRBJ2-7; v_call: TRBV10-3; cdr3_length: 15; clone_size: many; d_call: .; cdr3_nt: TGTGCCATCAGTGAGCCCGGGAGAGGGCGTTACGAGCAGTACTTC; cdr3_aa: CAISEPGRGRYEQYF
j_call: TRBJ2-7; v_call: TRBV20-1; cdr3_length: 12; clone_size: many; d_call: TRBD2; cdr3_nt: TGCAGTGCTCTGGGACTAGCCTACGAGCAGTACTTC; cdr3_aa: CSALGLAYEQYF
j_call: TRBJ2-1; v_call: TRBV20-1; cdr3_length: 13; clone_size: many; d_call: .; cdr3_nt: TGCAGTGCTCCCAAAAGCTCCTACAATGAGCAGTTCTTC; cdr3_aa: CSAPKSSYNEQFF
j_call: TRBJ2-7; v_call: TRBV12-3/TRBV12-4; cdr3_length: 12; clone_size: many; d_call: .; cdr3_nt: TGTGCCAGCACCTCTGGGGGTGACGAGCAGTACTTC; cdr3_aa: CASTSGGDEQYF
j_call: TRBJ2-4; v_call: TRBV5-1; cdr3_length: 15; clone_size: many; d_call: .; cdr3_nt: TGCGCCAGCAGCTTGAGGAGGGGTGCCAAAAACATTCAGTACTTC; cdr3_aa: CASSLRRGAKNIQYF
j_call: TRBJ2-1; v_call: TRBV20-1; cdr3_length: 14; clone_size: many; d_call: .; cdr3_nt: TGCAGTGCTAGTGACGTAAACGTCGTCAATGAGCAGTTCTTC; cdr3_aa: CSASDVNVVNEQFF
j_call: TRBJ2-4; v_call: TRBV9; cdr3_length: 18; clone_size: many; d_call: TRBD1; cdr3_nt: TGTGCCAGCAGCGCCCCCGGGACAGCCTTAGGGGCCAAAAACATTCAGTACTTC; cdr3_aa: CASSAPGTALGAKNIQYF